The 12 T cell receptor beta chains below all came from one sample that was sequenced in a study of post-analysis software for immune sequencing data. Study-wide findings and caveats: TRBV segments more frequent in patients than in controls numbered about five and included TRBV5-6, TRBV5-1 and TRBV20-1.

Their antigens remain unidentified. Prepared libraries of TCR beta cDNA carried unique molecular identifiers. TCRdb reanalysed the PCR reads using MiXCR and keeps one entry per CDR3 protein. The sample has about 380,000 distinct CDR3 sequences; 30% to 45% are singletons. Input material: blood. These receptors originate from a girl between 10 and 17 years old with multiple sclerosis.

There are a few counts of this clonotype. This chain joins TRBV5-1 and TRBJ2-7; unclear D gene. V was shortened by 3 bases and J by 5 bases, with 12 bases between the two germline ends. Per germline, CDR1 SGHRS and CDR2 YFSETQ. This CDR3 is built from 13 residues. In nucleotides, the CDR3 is TGCGCCAGCAGCTCCCTCCAATGGGACGAGCAGTACTTC. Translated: CASSSLQWDEQYF.

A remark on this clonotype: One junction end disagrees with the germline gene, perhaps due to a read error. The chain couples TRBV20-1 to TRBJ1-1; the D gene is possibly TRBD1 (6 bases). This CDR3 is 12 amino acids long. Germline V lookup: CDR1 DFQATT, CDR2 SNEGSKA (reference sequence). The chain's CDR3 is CSAVGTNTGAFF. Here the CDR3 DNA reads TGCAGTGCGGTAGGGACAAACACTGGAGCTTTCTTT.

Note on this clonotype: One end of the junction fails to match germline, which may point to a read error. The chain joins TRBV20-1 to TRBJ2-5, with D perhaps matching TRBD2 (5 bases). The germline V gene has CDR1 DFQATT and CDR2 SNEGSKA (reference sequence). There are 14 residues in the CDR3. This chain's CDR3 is CSTRDSLFQETQYF. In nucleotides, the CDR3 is TGCAGTACTAGAGATTCCCTTTTCCAAGAGACCCAGTACTTC.

CDR3 DNA sequence: TGCAGCGCCGAGGGCAGCTCCTACGAGCAGTACTTC. Residues: CSAEGSSYEQYF. The chain combines TRBV29-1 with TRBJ2-7; TRBD2 might be the D (5 bases). Germline V gene sequence: CDR1 SQVTM, CDR2 ANQGSEA. This CDR3 is 12 amino acids long. The V gene lost 7 bases and the J gene lost 0 bases, with 10 bases spanning the gap.

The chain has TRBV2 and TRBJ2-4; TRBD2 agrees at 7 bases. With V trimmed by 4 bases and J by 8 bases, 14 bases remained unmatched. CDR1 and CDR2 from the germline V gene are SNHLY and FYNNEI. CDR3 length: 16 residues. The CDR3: CASSGGGLYRRDIQYF. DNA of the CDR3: TGTGCCAGCAGTGGGGGGGGATTATACAGGAGAGACATTCAGTACTTC.

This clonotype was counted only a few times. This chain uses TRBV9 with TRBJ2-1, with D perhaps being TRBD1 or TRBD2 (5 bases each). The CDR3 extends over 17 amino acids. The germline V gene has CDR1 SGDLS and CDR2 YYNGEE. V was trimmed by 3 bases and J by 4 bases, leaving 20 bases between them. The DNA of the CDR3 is TGTGCCAGCAGCGGGGAGCGGACACTAAGCTCTTACAATGAGCAGTTCTTC. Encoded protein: CASSGERTLSSYNEQFF.

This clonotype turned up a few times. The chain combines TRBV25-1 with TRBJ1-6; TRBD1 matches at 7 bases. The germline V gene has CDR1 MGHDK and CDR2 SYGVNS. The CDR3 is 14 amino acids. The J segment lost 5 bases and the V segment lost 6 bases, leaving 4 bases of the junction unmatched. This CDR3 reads CASRPGTDNSPLHF. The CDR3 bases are TGTGCCAGCAGACCCGGGACAGATAATTCACCCCTCCACTTT.

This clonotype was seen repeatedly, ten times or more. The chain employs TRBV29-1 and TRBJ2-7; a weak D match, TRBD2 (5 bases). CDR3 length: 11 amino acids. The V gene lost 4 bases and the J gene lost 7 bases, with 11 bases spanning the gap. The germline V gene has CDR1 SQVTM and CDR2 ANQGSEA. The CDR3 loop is CSVGRGEEQYF. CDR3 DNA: TGCAGCGTTGGCCGGGGTGAGGAGCAGTACTTC.

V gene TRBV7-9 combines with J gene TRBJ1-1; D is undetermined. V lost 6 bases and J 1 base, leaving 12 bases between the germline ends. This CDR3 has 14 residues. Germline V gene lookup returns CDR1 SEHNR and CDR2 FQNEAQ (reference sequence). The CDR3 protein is CASSSPYSNTEAFF. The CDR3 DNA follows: TGTGCCAGCAGTTCTCCGTATTCGAACACTGAAGCTTTCTTT.

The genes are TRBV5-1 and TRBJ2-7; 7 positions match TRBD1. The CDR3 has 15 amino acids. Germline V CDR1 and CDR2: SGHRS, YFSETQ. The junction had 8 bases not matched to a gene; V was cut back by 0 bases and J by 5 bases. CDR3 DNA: TGCGCCAGCAGCTTGGGGCAGGGGGTGGTCCACGAGCAGTACTTC. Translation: CASSLGQGVVHEQYF.

CDR3 sequence reads: CASSYSIVVEGAGYTF. CDR3 in DNA: TGTGCCAGCAGTTACTCGATAGTGGTCGAGGGGGCTGGCTACACCTTC. The rearrangement links TRBV6-5 to TRBJ1-2, with 7 bases identical to TRBD1. V trimming: 0 bases; J trimming: 7 bases; junction bases outside the gene matches: 11. The CDR3 contains 16 residues. Germline CDR1 is MNHEY and CDR2 is SVGAGI.

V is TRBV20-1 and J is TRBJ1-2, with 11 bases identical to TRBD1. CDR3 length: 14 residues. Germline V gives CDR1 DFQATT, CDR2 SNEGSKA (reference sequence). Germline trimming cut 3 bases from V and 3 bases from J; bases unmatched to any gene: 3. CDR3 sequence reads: CSARGDRGDYGYTF. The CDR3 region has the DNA TGCAGTGCTAGGGGGGACAGGGGGGACTATGGCTACACCTTC.